The 26 T cell receptor beta chains given below trace back to one sample, sequenced in a study of beta chain features in type 1 diabetes. The investigators reverse transcribed all of the isolated RNA, so they sequenced expressed TCRB transcripts. The assay was immunoSEQ multiplex PCR, and TCRdb's table has in-frame clones only and misses some. The table lists around 450,000 clones, about an eighth of them singletons. Sequencing was done on a sample of naive CD4+ T cells from blood. Receptor source: a young woman in good health.

This clone appeared a few times. The chain links TRBV9 to TRBJ1-2; D call uncertain. The CDR3 sequence is 17 residues long. Trimming pared 3 bases from V and 1 base from J, leaving 19 bases between. The germline CDR1 and CDR2 sequences are SGDLS and YYNGEE. Here the CDR3 DNA reads TGTGCCAGCAGCGCCCCCAAGACCCCATACGATAACTATGGCTACACCTTC. Encoded protein: CASSAPKTPYDNYGYTF.

The chain carries TRBV7-9 and TRBJ1-5, with 7 bases fitting TRBD1. The junction had 4 bases not matched to a gene; V was cut back by 2 bases and J by 3 bases. Per the germline V gene, CDR1 is SEHNR and CDR2 is FQNEAQ (reference sequence). The CDR3 runs 15 residues. In DNA, the CDR3 is TGTGCCAGCAGCTTAACAGGGGACCCCAATCAGCCCCAGCATTTT. This encodes CASSLTGDPNQPQHF. The full variable domain, rest sourced from reference TRBV7-9 and TRBJ1-5, is DTGVSQNPRHKITKRGQNVTFRCDPISEHNRLYWYRQTLGQGPEFLTYFQNEAQLEKSRLLSDRFSAERPKGSFSTLEIQRTEQGDSAMYLCASSLTGDPNQPQHFGDGTRLSIL.

The chain joins TRBV15 to TRBJ2-7, with a possible D match to TRBD2 (5 bases). V dropped 5 bases and J dropped 3 bases, with 11 bases sitting between them. Germline values: CDR1 LNHNV, CDR2 YYDKDF (reference sequence). The CDR3 spans 13 residues. As DNA, the CDR3 is TGTGCCACCAGCCGACCTGGAGGCTACGAGCAGTACTTC. Its protein product is CATSRPGGYEQYF.

J is TRBJ2-5 and V is TRBV23-1, with D possibly called TRBD1 or TRBD2 (5 bases each). TRBV23-1 is an ORF for which the function is uncertain. CDR3 length: 13 residues. With 8 bases removed from V and 1 base from J, the gap between germline ends came to 11 bases. CDR3 in DNA: TGCGCCAGCCGGGGACGGCTCCAAGAGACCCAGTACTTC. As protein: CASRGRLQETQYF.

This clone was observed a few times. This chain connects TRBV9 to TRBJ1-2, with TRBD1 matching over 7 bases. The CDR3 sequence is 15 residues long. Germline loops: CDR1 SGDLS, CDR2 YYNGEE. Losses at the gene ends were 4 bases for V and 3 bases for J; bases not matched to a gene: 9. This CDR3 reads CASSPTPTGHYGYTF. The CDR3 coding sequence is TGTGCCAGCAGCCCGACACCGACAGGGCACTATGGCTACACCTTC. Based on the CDR3 plus reference TRBV9 and TRBJ1-2, the full variable domain is DSGVTQTPKHLITATGQRVTLRCSPRSGDLSVYWYQQSLDQGLQFLIQYYNGEERAKGNILERFSAQQFPDLHSELNLSSLELGDSALYFCASSPTPTGHYGYTFGSGTRLTVV.

This clone was seen a few times. The chain joins TRBV14 to TRBJ2-2, with 8 positions matching TRBD1. V lost 6 bases and J lost 5; bases outside the gene matches: 8. This CDR3 is built from 15 residues. Germline V gene sequence: CDR1 SGHDN, CDR2 FVKESK. The DNA for the CDR3 is TGTGCCAGCAGACCAGGGGGCCTTCGGACCGGGGAGCTGTTTTTT. This encodes CASRPGGLRTGELFF.

V and J are TRBV7-6 and TRBJ1-2; D is possibly TRBD1 (6 bases). Germline lookup yields CDR1 SGHVS and CDR2 FNYEAQ. V lost 5 bases to trimming and J lost 1 base, with 14 bases between them. This CDR3 has 15 amino acids. The CDR3 coding sequence is TGTGCCAGCAGCCCGTTACACAGGGATAACTATGGCTACACCTTC. Its protein is CASSPLHRDNYGYTF.

A few counts support this clone. V gene TRBV15 combines with J gene TRBJ2-5, with TRBD1 identical over 10 bases. The CDR3 covers 15 residues. Trimming cost V 4 bases and J 5 bases; bases outside gene matches: 7. Germline V lookup: CDR1 LNHNV, CDR2 YYDKDF (reference sequence). CDR3 in amino acids: CATSTRTGGRETQYF. In nucleotides, the CDR3 is TGTGCCACCAGCACCCGGACAGGGGGGAGGGAGACCCAGTACTTC.

The chain uses TRBV7-6 and TRBJ2-3; 11 positions match TRBD1. CDR3 length equals 18 residues. Germline CDR1 SGHVS, CDR2 FNYEAQ. V lost 5 bases to trimming and J lost 6 bases; unmatched junction nucleotides: 16. Here the CDR3 reads CASSPYGQGARVMDTQYF. The CDR3 DNA follows: TGTGCCAGCAGCCCTTATGGACAGGGGGCGAGGGTAATGGATACGCAGTATTTT. The variable domain in full, completed from reference TRBV7-6 and TRBJ2-3, reads GAGVSQSPRYKVTKRGQDVALRCDPISGHVSLYWYRQALGQGPEFLTYFNYEAQQDKSGLPNDRFSAERPEGSISTLTIQRTEQRDSAMYRCASSPYGQGARVMDTQYFGPGTRLTVL.

This chain links TRBV21-1 with TRBJ2-7. TRBV21-1 is designated a pseudogene. The CDR3 runs 16 residues. The CDR3: CASSKAAPCSLGEQYF. CDR3 DNA: TGTGCCAGCAGCAAAGCGGCCCCTTGCAGTTTGGGGGAGCAGTACTTC.

This rearrangement joins TRBV7-3 to TRBJ2-2, with 9 nucleotides matching TRBD1. Per germline, CDR1 SGHTA and CDR2 FQGTGA. V shed 0 bases, J shed 7 bases, and the junction held 15 bases outside the gene matches. The CDR3 is 19 residues long. CDR3 in amino acids: CASSLTQGTGRAAVGELFF. CDR3 DNA sequence: TGTGCCAGCAGCTTAACCCAAGGGACAGGGAGGGCCGCGGTCGGGGAGCTGTTTTTT.

This clone was recorded a few times. The rearrangement joins TRBV7-2 to TRBJ1-4; maybe TRBD1 (5 bases). The germline CDR1 and CDR2 sequences are SGHTA and FQGNSA. The CDR3 length is 16 residues. V shed 5 bases and J shed 0 bases, with 13 bases lying between them. CDR3 coding DNA: TGTGCCAGCAGCCCTCGGAGCAGGGCAACTAATGAAAAACTGTTTTTT. This sequence encodes CASSPRSRATNEKLFF.

V and J are TRBV4-1 and TRBJ2-5, with 10 nucleotides matching TRBD2. The junction had 11 bases not matched to a gene; V was cut back by 4 bases and J by 3 bases. This CDR3 is 17 amino acids long. Germline V gene lookup returns CDR1 MGHRA and CDR2 YSYEKL. CDR3 nucleotide sequence: TGCGCCAGCAGCCCCCTTGGGCTAGCGGGAGAAGAAGAGACCCAGTACTTC. Translating gives CASSPLGLAGEEETQYF.

The chain uses TRBV6-6 and TRBJ1-2, with D tentatively TRBD1 (6 bases). Deletions cut 5 bases from V and 2 bases from J, with 9 bases between. CDR1 and CDR2 (germline): MNHNY, SVGAGI (reference sequence). The CDR3 has 13 residues. The CDR3 nucleotides are TGTGCCAGCAGTCTCAGGGGAAACTATGGCTACACCTTC. This encodes CASSLRGNYGYTF.

This clone was observed a few times. This sequence joins TRBV7-9 and TRBJ1-1, with no clear D. The CDR3 loop spans 14 amino acids. Trimming took off 1 base at V and 5 bases at J, with 11 bases between the two ends. Per germline, CDR1 SEHNR and CDR2 FQNEAQ (reference sequence). The CDR3 region is CASSLDFDATEAFF. The CDR3 DNA is TGTGCCAGCAGCTTAGACTTTGATGCAACTGAAGCTTTCTTT.

This rearrangement joins TRBV7-8 to TRBJ2-1; tentative D call: TRBD2 (6 bases). The V end lost 2 bases, the J end lost 0 bases, and 11 bases lay between the germline ends. Per the germline V gene, CDR1 is SGHVS and CDR2 is FQNEAQ. The CDR3 runs to 16 residues. Here the CDR3 reads CASSLLAGFSYNEQFF. The CDR3, as DNA: TGTGCCAGCAGCTTACTGGCGGGATTCTCCTACAATGAGCAGTTCTTC. The full variable domain, rest sourced from reference TRBV7-8 and TRBJ2-1, is GAGVSQSPRYKVAKRGQDVALRCDPISGHVSLFWYQQALGQGPEFLTYFQNEAQLDKSGLPSDRFFAERPEGSVSTLKIQRTQQEDSAVYLCASSLLAGFSYNEQFFGPGTRLTVL.

This chain links TRBV30 with TRBJ1-2; the match to TRBD1 covers 8 bases. The CDR3 has 12 amino acids. CDR1 is GTSNPN and CDR2 is SVGIG in the germline V gene (reference sequence). V lost 4 bases and J lost 10; bases outside the gene matches: 8. CDR3 protein: CAWTPGQVAYTF. The CDR3 nucleotides are TGTGCCTGGACTCCGGGACAGGTCGCCTACACCTTC.

The V call is TRBV9, the J call TRBJ2-7; no definite D call. This CDR3 contains 14 residues. CDR1 and CDR2 from the germline V gene are SGDLS and YYNGEE. V lost 3 bases, J lost 1 base, and 11 bases lay in between. As DNA, the CDR3 is TGTGCCAGCAGCGGGTCTCCACAGTCCTACGAGCAGTACTTC. It is translated as CASSGSPQSYEQYF.

The CDR3 DNA sequence: TGTGCCAGCAGCTTCCAAGGGACAGGGCTTCCCACAGATACGCAGTATTTT. Translation gives CASSFQGTGLPTDTQYF. This chain links TRBV7-2 with TRBJ2-3; 9 nucleotides agree with TRBD1. Germline CDR1 SGHTA, CDR2 FQGNSA. V lost 3 bases to trimming and J lost 2 bases; unmatched junction nucleotides: 9. This CDR3 has 17 residues.

V gene TRBV28 combines with J gene TRBJ1-3; D call uncertain. Germline V gene lookup returns CDR1 MDHEN and CDR2 SYDVKM. This CDR3 has 14 residues. The V and J ends lost 6 bases and 0 bases respectively, with 9 bases between them. In DNA form, the CDR3 reads TGTGCCAGCAGCCGACGGAGCTCTGGAAACACCATATATTTT. It codes for CASSRRSSGNTIYF.

This clone occurred a few times. The chain joins TRBV7-9 to TRBJ2-5; tentatively, D is TRBD2 (5 bases). Germline V gene lookup returns CDR1 SEHNR and CDR2 FQNEAQ (reference sequence). The CDR3 has 14 amino acids. V was cut by 3 bases and J by 1 base, with 9 bases left in between. The CDR3 nucleotides read TGTGCCAGCAGCTTCGGGATTTTCCAAGAGACCCAGTACTTC. Its protein product is CASSFGIFQETQYF.

In this sample, this clone turned up a few times. The chain couples TRBV18 to TRBJ2-6, with TRBD1 matching 7 bases. With V trimmed by 5 bases and J by 0 bases, 13 bases remained unmatched. The V gene's germline CDR1 is KGHSH and CDR2 LQKENI. The CDR3 spans 19 residues. The CDR3 bases are TGTGCCAGCTCAGAGCGACAGGGCTGGAGATCCTCTGGGGCCAACGTCCTGACTTTC. Residues: CASSERQGWRSSGANVLTF.

The chain joins TRBV25-1 to TRBJ1-4; D is uncertain. The germline V gene has CDR1 MGHDK and CDR2 SYGVNS. Trimming removed 4 bases at V and 7 bases at J, with 4 bases between. The CDR3 totals 11 residues. The CDR3 protein is CASSAIEKLFF. CDR3 DNA sequence: TGTGCCAGCAGTGCGATTGAAAAACTGTTTTTT.

The chain carries TRBV2 and TRBJ2-5; D may be TRBD1 (5 bases). From germline, CDR1 is SNHLY and CDR2 FYNNEI. Trimming took off 3 bases at V and 6 bases at J, with 8 bases between the two ends. The CDR3 extends over 12 amino acids. The CDR3 sequence: CASSDWGQTQYF. CDR3 DNA sequence: TGTGCCAGCAGTGACTGGGGCCAGACCCAGTACTTC.

J is TRBJ1-1 and V is TRBV7-9, with 8 nucleotides matching TRBD1. V was clipped by 5 bases and J by 4 bases; unmatched bases: 12. The V gene's germline CDR1 is SEHNR and CDR2 FQNEAQ (reference sequence). The CDR3 length is 16 residues. CDR3 in DNA: TGTGCCAGCAGCCTTCGACAGGGGTCGGGAATCACTGAAGCTTTCTTT. It specifies CASSLRQGSGITEAFF.

This clone came up a few times. This chain uses TRBV2 with TRBJ1-6; unclear D gene. This CDR3 contains 13 residues. V lost 8 bases and J lost 0, with 5 bases in between. The V gene's germline CDR1 is SNHLY and CDR2 FYNNEI. CDR3 nucleotides: TGTGCCAGCGGGAGCTCCTATAATTCACCCCTCCACTTT. Protein: CASGSSYNSPLHF.